Below are 5 T cell receptor beta chains sequenced from a single sample in a study of blood T cell repertoires in COVID-19. Sequencing was performed with immunoSEQ multiplex PCR; in TCRdb, only in-frame clones are kept and a portion is missing. The table has some 150,000 clones, about 77% seen once. Sequenced input: peripheral blood. The receptors were gathered from a woman aged 45-60 years with active or convalescent COVID-19.

There are a few counts of this clone. The chain couples TRBV28 to TRBJ2-7, with a possible D match to TRBD1 (7 bases). Germline V CDR1 and CDR2: MDHEN, SYDVKM. The CDR3 is 14 residues long. Trimming cost V 7 bases and J 5 bases, with 18 bases left between them. Here the CDR3 DNA reads TGTGCCAGCAACCTACAGGGGACTTCCCACGAGCAGTACTTC. Translating gives CASNLQGTSHEQYF.

V and J are TRBV4-3 and TRBJ1-5, with 7 bases fitting TRBD1. CDR3 length equals 15 residues. The V gene end was trimmed by 4 bases and the J gene end by 0 bases; junction bases not matched to a gene: 3. Germline V lookup: CDR1 LGHNA, CDR2 YSLEER. CDR3 nucleotide sequence: TGCGCCAGCAGCCGCAACAGGGGTAGCAATCAGCCCCAGCATTTT. This translates into CASSRNRGSNQPQHF.

This chain links TRBV7-7 with TRBJ1-1; D perhaps matches TRBD1 (5 bases). The germline CDR1 and CDR2 sequences are SSHAT and FNYEAQ (reference sequence). This CDR3 spans 13 amino acids. V was cut by 2 bases and J by 1 base, with 5 bases left in between. The CDR3 DNA is TGTGCCAGCAGCTTAACAGGGAACACTGAAGCTTTCTTT. Protein sequence: CASSLTGNTEAFF.

The chain recombines TRBV6-5 with TRBJ1-2; 8 bases line up with TRBD1. V lost 7 bases and J lost 8; bases outside the gene matches: 9. Germline lookup yields CDR1 MNHEY and CDR2 SVGAGI. CDR3 size: 13 residues. Here the CDR3 DNA reads TGTGCCAGCAAAGGCAGGGGGCCTTACGGCTACACCTTC. This encodes CASKGRGPYGYTF.

The J gene is TRBJ2-7, the V gene TRBV27; 7 nucleotides align to TRBD1. With 2 bases clipped from V and 3 bases from J, the junction kept 1 base outside the gene matches. The CDR3 consists of 13 residues. Germline values: CDR1 MNHEY, CDR2 SMNVEV (reference sequence). This chain's CDR3 is CASSLGQDYEQYF. The CDR3 DNA reads TGTGCCAGCAGTTTAGGACAGGACTACGAGCAGTACTTC.